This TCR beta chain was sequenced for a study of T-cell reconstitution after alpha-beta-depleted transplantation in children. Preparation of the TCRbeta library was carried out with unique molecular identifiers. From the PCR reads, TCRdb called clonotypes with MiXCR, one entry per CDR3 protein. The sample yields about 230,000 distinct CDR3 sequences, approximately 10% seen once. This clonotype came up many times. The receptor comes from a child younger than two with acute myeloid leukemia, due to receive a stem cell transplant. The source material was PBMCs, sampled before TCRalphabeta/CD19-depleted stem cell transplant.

CDR3 sequence (DNA): TGTGCCAGCAGCTTAAAGCCTGGACAGCTAGAGACCCAGTACTTC. Protein product: CASSLKPGQLETQYF. V usage is TRBV7-3 and J usage is TRBJ2-5; D possibly corresponds to TRBD1 (6 bases). The V gene's germline CDR1 is SGHTA and CDR2 FQGTGA. The CDR3 contains 15 residues. V lost 1 base and J 4 bases, leaving 13 bases between the germline ends.